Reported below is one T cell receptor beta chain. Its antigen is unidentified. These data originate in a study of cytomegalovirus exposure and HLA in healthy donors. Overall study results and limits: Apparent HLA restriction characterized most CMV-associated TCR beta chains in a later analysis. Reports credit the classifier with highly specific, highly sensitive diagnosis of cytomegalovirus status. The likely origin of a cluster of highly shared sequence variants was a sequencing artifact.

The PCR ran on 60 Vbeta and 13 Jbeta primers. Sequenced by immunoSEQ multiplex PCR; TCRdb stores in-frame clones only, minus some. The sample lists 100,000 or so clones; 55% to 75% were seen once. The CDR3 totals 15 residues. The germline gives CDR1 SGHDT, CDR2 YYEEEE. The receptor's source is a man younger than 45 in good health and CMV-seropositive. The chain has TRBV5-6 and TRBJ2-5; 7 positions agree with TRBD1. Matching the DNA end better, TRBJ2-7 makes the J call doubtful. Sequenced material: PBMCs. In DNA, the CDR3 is TGTGCCAGCAGCGCCGGGACAGAGCTAGCCTACGAGCAGTACTTC. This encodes CASSAGTELAYEQYF.